The source of this T cell receptor beta chain is a study of CD8 T cells in ankylosing spondylitis. Study outcomes and limitations: Past research had described some motif variants in reactive arthritis synovial fluid and blood. Typical of ankylosing spondylitis blood, it appeared, was a TCR beta motif of seven to nine highly homologous variants.

With respect to this clonotype: What it binds is unknown.

Germline trimming cut 7 bases from V and 5 bases from J; bases unmatched to any gene: 11. The CDR3 has 14 amino acids. Germline CDR1 GTSNPN, CDR2 SVGIG (reference sequence). One entry per CDR3 protein results from TCRdb running MiXCR on the 5' RACE reads. The table has 350,000 to 450,000 distinct CDR3 sequences, roughly a quarter seen once. The sequenced material came from blood, either unsorted or a sorted T cell fraction (not recorded which). The source of this sequence is a male donor with ankylosing spondylitis. The rearrangement uses TRBV30 and TRBJ2-5; 9 bases agree with TRBD1. The CDR3 DNA follows: TGTGCCTCCAACTTACAGGGGGCGCGGGAGACCCAGTACTTC. Translating gives CASNLQGARETQYF.